These T cell receptor beta chains were read from a single sample in a study of CD8 T cells in ankylosing spondylitis. From the 5' RACE reads, TCRdb called clonotypes with MiXCR, one entry per CDR3 protein. The sample has over 200,000 distinct CDR3 sequences, about 18% seen once. The sequenced sample was blood, either unsorted or a sorted T cell fraction (not recorded which). The source of these receptors is a male donor with ankylosing spondylitis. Each CDR3 is given with its conserved first and last residue. A D gene is named only where the DNA matches it firmly. Rows give clone size only sometimes, using once, few, many, or a class for an expanded clone.

cdr3_nt,cdr3_aa,clone_size,d_call,v_call,j_call
TGTGCCACTGGGACGAATACCTACAATGAGCAGTTCTTC,CATGTNTYNEQFF,few,-,TRBV19,TRBJ2-1
TGTGCCAGCAGCGCCGGGACAGGGACCTACGAGCAGTACTTC,CASSAGTGTYEQYF,-,TRBD1,TRBV9,TRBJ2-7
TGTGCCAGCAGCCTATGGACTAGCATGGGCCAAGAGACCCAGTACTTC,CASSLWTSMGQETQYF,once,TRBD2,TRBV6-1,TRBJ2-5
TGCGCCAGCAGCCAAGATTTATTAGCGGGCTACACAGATACGCAGTATTTT,CASSQDLLAGYTDTQYF,-,TRBD2,TRBV4-3,TRBJ2-3
TGTGCCAGCAGTTTAACCCTAGCGGGGGCCCACGAGCAGTACTTC,CASSLTLAGAHEQYF,few,TRBD2,TRBV27,TRBJ2-7
TGCGCCAGCAGCTTGGTGCGGCCAGGGGACACTGAAGCTTTCTTT,CASSLVRPGDTEAFF,-,-,TRBV5-1,TRBJ1-1
TGTGCCAGCAGTTCCCCTCGACTAGCGGGAGGTAGTGAGCAGTTCTTC,CASSSPRLAGGSEQFF,-,TRBD2,TRBV12-3/TRBV12-4,TRBJ2-1
TGTGCCAGCAGCTCGGGACTGGGGCAGGGTACGCAGTATTTT,CASSSGLGQGTQYF,once,-,TRBV7-3,TRBJ2-3
TGTGCCAGCAGAAACGGGCTAGCGGAATACAATGAGCAGTTCTTC,CASRNGLAEYNEQFF,-,TRBD2,TRBV6-1,TRBJ2-1
TGTGCCAGCAGACCTTCCGATGACAGCCCCTACGAGCAGTACTTC,CASRPSDDSPYEQYF,-,-,TRBV27,TRBJ2-7
TGTGCCAGTAGCTTTCAAACAGGGGACATATATGGCTACACCTTC,CASSFQTGDIYGYTF,-,TRBD1,TRBV19,TRBJ1-2
TGTGCCAGCAGCTTAGGCCCAGCCTCGAACACCGGGGAGCTGTTTTTT,CASSLGPASNTGELFF,once,-,TRBV11-2,TRBJ2-2
TGTGCCAGCAGTGAGGGGACAGGGATCATTCAGTACTTC,CASSEGTGIIQYF,many,TRBD1,TRBV12-3/TRBV12-4,TRBJ2-4
TGCAGCGTTGAGCGGACGGGGAATGAGCAGTTCTTC,CSVERTGNEQFF,-,-,TRBV29-1,TRBJ2-1
TGCAGCGTAGACAGGGGAAAAGAGACCCAGTACTTC,CSVDRGKETQYF,-,TRBD1,TRBV29-1,TRBJ2-5
TGCGCCAGCAGCCAAGGATCAACAGGGACTTTCTATCAGCCCCAGCATTTT,CASSQGSTGTFYQPQHF,few,-,TRBV4-1,TRBJ1-5
TGCAGTGCTAGAAGGTTTTCAGGGGCTATAGATACGCAGTATTTT,CSARRFSGAIDTQYF,-,-,TRBV20-1,TRBJ2-3
TGTGCCAGCAGCGTAGGTGGGGGGGAGCCCACGGAAGCTTTCTTT,CASSVGGGEPTEAFF,few,-,TRBV9,TRBJ1-1
TGTGCCATCAGTGAACAGGGGATGGGCAATCAGCCCCAGCATTTT,CAISEQGMGNQPQHF,few,TRBD1,TRBV10-3,TRBJ1-5
TGTGCCAGTAGTATTTCGGGGGGACAATACAATGAGCAGTTCTTC,CASSISGGQYNEQFF,-,-,TRBV19,TRBJ2-1
TGTGCCAGCAGCTTGGGGGGCTCCTATAATTCACCCCTCCACTTT,CASSLGGSYNSPLHF,-,-,TRBV5-6,TRBJ1-6
TGTGCCAGCAGCCCACCGAACACCGGGGAGCTGTTTTTT,CASSPPNTGELFF,many,-,TRBV4-3,TRBJ2-2
TGCGCCAGCAGCCCGACGGAGGCGGTGGGGCAGCCCCAGCATTTT,CASSPTEAVGQPQHF,many,-,TRBV4-1,TRBJ1-5
TGCAGTGCCAGACTAGCGGGCCACAATGAGCAGTTCTTC,CSARLAGHNEQFF,-,TRBD2,TRBV20-1,TRBJ2-1
TGCGCCAGCAGCCAAGAAGAGAGCCCCCCTTACAATGAGCAGTTCTTC,CASSQEESPPYNEQFF,-,-,TRBV4-3,TRBJ2-1
TGCAGCGTCACAGACACCAGCTCCTACGAGCAGTACTTC,CSVTDTSSYEQYF,-,-,TRBV29-1,TRBJ2-7